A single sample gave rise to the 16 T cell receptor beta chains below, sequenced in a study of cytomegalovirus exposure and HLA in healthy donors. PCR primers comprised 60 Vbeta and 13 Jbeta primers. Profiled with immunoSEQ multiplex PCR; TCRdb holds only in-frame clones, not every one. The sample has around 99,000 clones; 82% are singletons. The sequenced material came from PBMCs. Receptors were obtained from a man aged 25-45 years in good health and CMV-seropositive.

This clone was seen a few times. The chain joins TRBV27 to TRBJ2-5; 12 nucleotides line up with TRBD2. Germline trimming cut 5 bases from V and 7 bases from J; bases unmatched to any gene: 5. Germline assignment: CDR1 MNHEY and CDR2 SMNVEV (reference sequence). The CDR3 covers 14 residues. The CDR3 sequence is CASSGTSGFWTQYF. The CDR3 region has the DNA TGTGCCAGCAGTGGGACTAGCGGGTTCTGGACCCAGTACTTC.

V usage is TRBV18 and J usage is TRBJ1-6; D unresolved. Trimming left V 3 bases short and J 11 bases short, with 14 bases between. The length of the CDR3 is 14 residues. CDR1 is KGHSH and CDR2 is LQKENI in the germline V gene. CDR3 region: CASSPEVPGTPLHF. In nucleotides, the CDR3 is TGTGCCAGCTCACCGGAGGTTCCGGGGACACCCCTCCACTTT.

This CDR3 is CASSLSSGTGDTDTQYF. The CDR3 nucleotides read TGTGCCAGCAGCTTGTCCTCTGGGACAGGGGACACAGATACGCAGTATTTT. This rearrangement joins TRBV11-3 to TRBJ2-3, with 10 bases aligning to TRBD1. Germline assignment: CDR1 SGHNT and CDR2 YENEEA. Trimming at V came to 3 bases and at J to 2 bases, leaving 8 bases not matched to a gene. The CDR3 extends over 17 amino acids.

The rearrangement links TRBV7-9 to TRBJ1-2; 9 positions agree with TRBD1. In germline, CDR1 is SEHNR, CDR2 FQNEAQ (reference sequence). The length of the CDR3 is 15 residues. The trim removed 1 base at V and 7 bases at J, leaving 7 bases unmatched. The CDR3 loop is CASSLETGGAPGYTF. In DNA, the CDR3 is TGTGCCAGCAGCTTAGAGACAGGGGGGGCCCCTGGCTACACCTTC.

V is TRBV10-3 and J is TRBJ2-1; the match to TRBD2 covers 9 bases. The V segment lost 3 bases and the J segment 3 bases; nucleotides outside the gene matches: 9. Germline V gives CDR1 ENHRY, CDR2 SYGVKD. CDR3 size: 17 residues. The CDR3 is CAISDSGVAGDYNEQFF. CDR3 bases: TGTGCCATCAGTGATTCGGGGGTAGCGGGGGACTACAATGAGCAGTTCTTC.

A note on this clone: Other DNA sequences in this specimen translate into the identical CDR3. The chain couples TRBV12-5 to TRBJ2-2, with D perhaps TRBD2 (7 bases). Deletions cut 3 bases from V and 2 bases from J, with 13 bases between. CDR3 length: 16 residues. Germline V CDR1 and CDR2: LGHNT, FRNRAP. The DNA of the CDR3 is TGTGCTAGTGGTTTTGAGGGGGGGCCCAACACCGGGGAGCTGTTTTTT. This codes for CASGFEGGPNTGELFF.

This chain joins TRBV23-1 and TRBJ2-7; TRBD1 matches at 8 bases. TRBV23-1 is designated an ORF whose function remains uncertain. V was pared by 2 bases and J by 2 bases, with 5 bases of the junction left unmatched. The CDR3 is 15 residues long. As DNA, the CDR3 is TGCGCCAGCAGTCAAAGGACAGGGCATACCTACGAGCAGTACTTC. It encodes CASSQRTGHTYEQYF.

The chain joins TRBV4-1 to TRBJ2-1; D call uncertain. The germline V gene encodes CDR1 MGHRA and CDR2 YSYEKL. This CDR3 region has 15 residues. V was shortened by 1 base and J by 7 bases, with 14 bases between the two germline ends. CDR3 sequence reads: CASSQAGYRHNEQFF. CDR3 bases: TGCGCCAGCAGCCAAGCAGGTTACCGACATAATGAGCAGTTCTTC.

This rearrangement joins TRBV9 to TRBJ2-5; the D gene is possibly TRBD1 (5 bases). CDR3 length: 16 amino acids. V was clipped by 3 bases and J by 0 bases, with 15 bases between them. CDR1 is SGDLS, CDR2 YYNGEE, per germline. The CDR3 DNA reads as TGTGCCAGCAGCGGAGACCACCCAGGGAACCAAGAGACCCAGTACTTC. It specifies CASSGDHPGNQETQYF.

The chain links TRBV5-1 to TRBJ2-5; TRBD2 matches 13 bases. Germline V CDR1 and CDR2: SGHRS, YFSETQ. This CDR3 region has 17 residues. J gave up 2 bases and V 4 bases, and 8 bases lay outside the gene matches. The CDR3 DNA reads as TGCGCCAGCAGCCCGGGACTAGCGGGGAGAGGGCAAGAGACCCAGTACTTC. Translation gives CASSPGLAGRGQETQYF.

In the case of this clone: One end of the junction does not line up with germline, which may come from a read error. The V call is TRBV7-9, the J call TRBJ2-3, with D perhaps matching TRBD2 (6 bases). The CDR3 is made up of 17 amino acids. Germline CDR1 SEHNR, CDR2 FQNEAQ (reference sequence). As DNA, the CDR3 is TGTTCCAGCAGCTTAACCTACTTCCGGGGGAGCACAGATACGCAGTATTTT. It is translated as CSSSLTYFRGSTDTQYF.

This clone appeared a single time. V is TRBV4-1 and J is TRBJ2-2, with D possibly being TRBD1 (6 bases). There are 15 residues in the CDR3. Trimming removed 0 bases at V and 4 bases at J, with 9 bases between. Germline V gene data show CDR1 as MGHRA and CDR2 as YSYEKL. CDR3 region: CASSQEGGITGELFF. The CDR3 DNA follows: TGCGCCAGCAGCCAAGAAGGGGGTATCACCGGGGAGCTGTTTTTT.

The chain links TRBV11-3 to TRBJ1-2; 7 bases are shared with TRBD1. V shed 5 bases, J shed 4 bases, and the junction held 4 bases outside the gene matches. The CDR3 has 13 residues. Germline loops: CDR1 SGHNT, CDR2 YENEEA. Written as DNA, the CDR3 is TGTGCCAGCAGCCATGACAGGGCCTATGGCTACACCTTC. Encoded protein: CASSHDRAYGYTF.

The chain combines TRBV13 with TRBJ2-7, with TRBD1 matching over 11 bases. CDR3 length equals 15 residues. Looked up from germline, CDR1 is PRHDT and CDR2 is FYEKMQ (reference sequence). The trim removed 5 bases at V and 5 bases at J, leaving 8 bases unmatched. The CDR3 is CASSPRDRGFHEQYF. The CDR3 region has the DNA TGTGCCAGCAGCCCGAGGGACAGGGGGTTCCACGAGCAGTACTTC. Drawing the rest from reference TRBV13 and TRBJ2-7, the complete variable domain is AAGVIQSPRHLIKEKRETATLKCYPIPRHDTVYWYQQGPGQDPQFLISFYEKMQSDKGSIPDRFSAQQFSDYHSELNMSSLELGDSALYFCASSPRDRGFHEQYFGPGTRLTVT.

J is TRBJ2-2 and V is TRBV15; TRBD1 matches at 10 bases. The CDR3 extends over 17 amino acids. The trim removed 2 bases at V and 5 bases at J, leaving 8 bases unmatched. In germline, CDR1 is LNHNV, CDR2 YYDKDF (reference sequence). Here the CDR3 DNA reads TGTGCCACCAGCAGAAATCCGGGACAGGGGCTTACCGGGGAGCTGTTTTTT. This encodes CATSRNPGQGLTGELFF.

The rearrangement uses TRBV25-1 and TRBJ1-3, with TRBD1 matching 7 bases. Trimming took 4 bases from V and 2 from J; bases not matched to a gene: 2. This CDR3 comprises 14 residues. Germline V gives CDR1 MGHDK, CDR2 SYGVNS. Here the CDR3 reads CASSGQGPGNTIYF. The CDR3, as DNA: TGTGCCAGCAGTGGACAGGGCCCTGGAAACACCATATATTTT.